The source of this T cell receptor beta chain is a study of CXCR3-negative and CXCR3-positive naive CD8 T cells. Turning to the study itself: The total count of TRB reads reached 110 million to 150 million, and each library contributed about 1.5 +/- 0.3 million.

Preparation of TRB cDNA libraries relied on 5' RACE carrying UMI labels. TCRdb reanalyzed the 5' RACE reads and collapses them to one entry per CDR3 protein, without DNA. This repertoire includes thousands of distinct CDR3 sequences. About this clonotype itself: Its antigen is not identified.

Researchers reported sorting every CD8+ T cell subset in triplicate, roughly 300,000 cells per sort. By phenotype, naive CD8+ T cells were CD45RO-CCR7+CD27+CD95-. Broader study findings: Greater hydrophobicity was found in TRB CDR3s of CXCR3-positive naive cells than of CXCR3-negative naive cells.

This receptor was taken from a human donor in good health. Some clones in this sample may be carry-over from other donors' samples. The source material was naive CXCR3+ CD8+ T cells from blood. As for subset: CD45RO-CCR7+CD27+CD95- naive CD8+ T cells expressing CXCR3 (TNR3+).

CDR3 amino acids: CASSLGGSEAFF. The chain is built from TRBV27 and TRBJ1-1; TCRdb returns TRBD1, unconfirmable since there is no DNA. Germline V gene sequence: CDR1 MNHEY, CDR2 SMNVEV (reference sequence). The CDR3 consists of 12 residues.